Listed here is a single T cell receptor (beta chain). Its antigen is undetermined. One base away lies a much larger clone, so this may be a sequencing read error. This CDR3 is 12 amino acids long. Germline CDR1 and CDR2: SGHRS and YFSETQ. V dropped 0 bases and J dropped 8 bases, with 6 bases sitting between them. Unique molecular identifiers had been added to the TCR beta cDNA libraries. TCRdb re-analysed the PCR reads in MiXCR, keeping a single row per CDR3 protein. The table records over 300,000 distinct CDR3 sequences, less than 40% of them present only once. The data derive from a study of post-analysis software for immune sequencing data. Study overall: The study covered relapsing-remitting, secondary progressive and progressive-relapsing courses of multiple sclerosis. Study results and caveats: Controls had lower frequencies than patients of a few TRBV segments, which included TRBV5-6, TRBV5-1 and TRBV20-1. Strong same-batch co-clustering of samples appeared with F measure clustering.

The sequence derives from a girl between 5 and 17 years old with multiple sclerosis. V usage is TRBV5-1 and J usage is TRBJ2-1; D uncertain. Sequenced material: blood. CDR3 protein: CASSLGEDEQFF. DNA of the CDR3: TGCGCCAGCAGCTTGGGAGAGGATGAGCAGTTCTTC.